This entry lists 25 T cell receptor beta chains sequenced from one sample in a study of cytomegalovirus exposure and HLA in healthy donors. With 60 Vbeta and 13 Jbeta primers, the PCR was carried out. The data were produced by immunoSEQ multiplex PCR, yet TCRdb's version contains in-frame clones alone and is incomplete. Among tens of thousands of clones listed, roughly 70% were seen once. The sequenced sample was PBMCs. The receptors here all came from a woman in her fifties or sixties in good health and CMV-seropositive.

The chain is built from TRBV5-1 and TRBJ1-2; perhaps TRBD1 as D (6 bases). V was pared by 4 bases and J by 5 bases, with 21 bases between. Germline assignment: CDR1 SGHRS and CDR2 YFSETQ. This CDR3 has 16 amino acids. In DNA, the CDR3 is TGCGCCAGCAGCCACGGTCTCGAGGGGACAAAGTATGGCTACACCTTC. Encoded protein: CASSHGLEGTKYGYTF.

This clone was picked up a small number of times. This chain joins TRBV11-3 and TRBJ2-1, with TRBD1 identical over 7 bases. The germline CDR1 and CDR2 sequences are SGHNT and YENEEA. The trim removed 1 base at V and 5 bases at J, leaving 8 bases unmatched. The CDR3 totals 16 residues. CDR3 amino acids: CASSLGVTGSDNEQFF. The CDR3 bases are TGTGCCAGCAGCTTAGGGGTGACAGGGTCGGACAATGAGCAGTTCTTC.

This clone was recorded once. The chain uses TRBV7-2 and TRBJ2-7; 7 nucleotides line up with TRBD1. CDR3 length: 14 amino acids. The V gene end was trimmed by 5 bases and the J gene end by 4 bases; junction bases not matched to a gene: 8. Germline CDR1 reads SGHTA; CDR2 reads FQGNSA. CDR3 bases: TGTGCCAGCAGCACCGAACCGGGACAGTACGAGCAGTACTTC. Its protein product is CASSTEPGQYEQYF.

The rearrangement joins TRBV28 to TRBJ2-7; 7 bases are shared with TRBD1. J was trimmed by 3 bases and V by 5 bases; bases with no gene match: 10. Germline lookup yields CDR1 MDHEN and CDR2 SYDVKM. The CDR3 spans 15 residues. The CDR3 DNA reads TGTGCCAGCAGTAGCACACCCGGGACAGTCTACGAGCAGTACTTC. Amino acid sequence: CASSSTPGTVYEQYF.

CDR3 amino acids: CASRRQEMSSGDYGYTF. The CDR3 bases are TGTGCCAGCAGACGACAGGAGATGTCCTCAGGCGACTATGGCTACACCTTC. The chain links TRBV4-2 to TRBJ1-2; perhaps TRBD1 as D (6 bases). CDR3 length: 17 amino acids. Germline values: CDR1 LGHNA, CDR2 YNFKEQ. The germline V and J ends were trimmed by 6 bases and 3 bases, with 23 bases remaining between them.

The rearrangement uses TRBV6-1 and TRBJ1-2, with no clear D. Germline V CDR1 and CDR2: MNHNS, SASEGT. Trimming took off 9 bases at V and 5 bases at J, with 19 bases between the two ends. This CDR3 comprises 14 residues. CDR3 nucleotides: TGTGCCAGTCTATACTCATTTGGTTCATATGGCTACACCTTC. Translation: CASLYSFGSYGYTF.

The chain is built from TRBV27 and TRBJ1-2, with 8 bases aligning to TRBD1. Germline assignment: CDR1 MNHEY and CDR2 SMNVEV (reference sequence). J was trimmed by 6 bases and V by 2 bases; bases with no gene match: 14. This CDR3 contains 17 residues. As DNA, the CDR3 is TGTGCCAGCAGTTTAGGAGTGCGAGGACAGGGAACCGATGGCTACACCTTC. Translating it yields CASSLGVRGQGTDGYTF.

V usage is TRBV7-2 and J usage is TRBJ1-3, with D uncertain. The CDR3 contains 15 residues. Between the trimmed V and J ends, which lost 5 bases and 0 bases, there was a span of 11 bases. Germline lookup yields CDR1 SGHTA and CDR2 FQGNSA. CDR3 region: CASSLTLRSGNTIYF. The DNA for the CDR3 is TGTGCCAGCAGCCTCACTCTACGCTCTGGAAACACCATATATTTT.

The CDR3 bases are TGCGCCAGCATGAGCGGGAGGGCCACAGATACGCAGTATTTT. Translated, it gives CASMSGRATDTQYF. The chain recombines TRBV5-1 with TRBJ2-3, with 10 bases identical to TRBD2. The CDR3 covers 14 residues. CDR1 SGHRS and CDR2 YFSETQ come from the germline V gene. After removal of 6 bases from V and 2 bases from J, the junction contained 3 bases not matched to a gene.

This chain links TRBV30 with TRBJ1-4, with a weak D call TRBD1 (5 bases). V was pared by 6 bases and J by 1 base, with 21 bases between. CDR1 is GTSNPN and CDR2 is SVGIG in the germline V gene (reference sequence). The CDR3 totals 17 residues. The CDR3 region has the DNA TGTGCCTGTGCGAAATCCCACTCAGGGATAACTAATGAAAAACTGTTTTTT. It codes for CACAKSHSGITNEKLFF.

V usage is TRBV27 and J usage is TRBJ2-7; TRBD2 is a possible D gene (6 bases). V dropped 1 base and J dropped 2 bases, with 12 bases sitting between them. The CDR3 has 15 amino acids. From germline, CDR1 is MNHEY and CDR2 SMNVEV (reference sequence). The CDR3 nucleotides read TGTGCCAGCAGTTTATGGGGGGACGGCCCCTACGAGCAGTACTTC. This codes for CASSLWGDGPYEQYF.

The V gene is TRBV5-1, the J gene TRBJ1-2, with D uncertain. CDR1 is SGHRS and CDR2 is YFSETQ in the germline V gene. The length of the CDR3 is 14 residues. V lost 3 bases and J 4 bases, leaving 13 bases between the germline ends. CDR3 sequence reads: CASSSRPEGYGYTF. In DNA, the CDR3 is TGCGCCAGCAGCTCCCGCCCCGAGGGCTATGGCTACACCTTC.

The chain couples TRBV27 to TRBJ2-7, with D possibly matching TRBD1 (6 bases). The germline gives CDR1 MNHEY, CDR2 SMNVEV (reference sequence). Between the trimmed V and J ends, which lost 5 bases and 4 bases, there was a span of 15 bases. The CDR3 sequence is 14 residues long. CDR3 sequence: CASSTGTFAYEQYF. The CDR3 nucleotides are TGTGCCAGCAGTACCGGGACATTTGCTTACGAGCAGTACTTC.

The chain employs TRBV6-4 and TRBJ2-1; TRBD1 matches 7 bases. V lost 1 base to trimming and J lost 4 bases; unmatched junction nucleotides: 19. CDR3 length: 20 amino acids. Germline V lookup: CDR1 MRHNA, CDR2 SNTAGT. CDR3 coding DNA: TGTGCCAGCAGTGACTTTGGACAGGCCATTGTGGTTTTGGGATACAATGAGCAGTTCTTC. It encodes CASSDFGQAIVVLGYNEQFF.

This sequence joins TRBV5-4 and TRBJ1-5; 10 bases are a match to TRBD1. This CDR3 comprises 15 residues. Germline values: CDR1 SGHNT, CDR2 YYREEE (reference sequence). V lost 4 bases to trimming and J lost 6 bases; unmatched junction nucleotides: 7. CDR3 protein: CASSAGQGVGQPQHF. Here the CDR3 DNA reads TGTGCCAGCAGCGCCGGACAGGGGGTGGGTCAGCCCCAGCATTTT.

The chain is built from TRBV27 and TRBJ2-5, with TRBD2 matching over 8 bases. The J call may be wrong; the DNA end is better matched by TRBJ2-7. Germline lookup yields CDR1 MNHEY and CDR2 SMNVEV (reference sequence). This CDR3 region has 15 residues. CDR3 DNA sequence: TGTGCCAGCAGTTTAGCGGGGGGCCGATCCTACGAGCAGTACTTC. Protein: CASSLAGGRSYEQYF.

This chain connects TRBV5-1 to TRBJ2-6; the match to TRBD2 covers 9 bases. The V and J ends lost 2 bases and 0 bases, in that order; junction bases with no gene match: 12. The CDR3 has 20 residues. The germline CDR1 and CDR2 sequences are SGHRS and YFSETQ. The CDR3 DNA is TGCGCCAGCAGCTTCGGAGGAGCGGGAGGAGGGTACTCTGGGGCCAACGTCCTGACTTTC. The encoded protein is CASSFGGAGGGYSGANVLTF.

This rearrangement joins TRBV28 to TRBJ1-2; the match to TRBD1 covers 7 bases. The V and J ends lost 5 bases and 5 bases, in that order; junction bases with no gene match: 2. CDR3 size: 12 residues. CDR1 and CDR2 from the germline V gene are MDHEN and SYDVKM. CDR3 protein: CASSRQGYGYTF. CDR3 DNA: TGTGCCAGCAGTCGACAGGGTTATGGCTACACCTTC.

This clone was seen a few times. V and J are TRBV5-4 and TRBJ1-2; TRBD1 is a possible D gene (6 bases). The germline V gene encodes CDR1 SGHNT and CDR2 YYREEE (reference sequence). The ends were cut back, 2 bases at V and 3 bases at J, with 8 bases in the middle. This CDR3 has 13 residues. CDR3 loop: CASSLQGDYGYTF. The CDR3 nucleotides are TGTGCCAGCAGCTTACAGGGAGACTATGGCTACACCTTC.

This clone qualifies as medium-sized. J is TRBJ2-2 and V is TRBV7-8; 10 bases fit TRBD2. The CDR3 covers 15 residues. The V and J ends lost 8 bases and 4 bases, in that order; junction bases with no gene match: 7. Germline-derived CDR1 and CDR2 are SGHVS and FQNEAQ. As DNA, the CDR3 is TGTGCCAGCCTGAGCGGGGGGGCGGGCACCGGGGAGCTGTTTTTT. Its protein product is CASLSGGAGTGELFF.

The chain couples TRBV10-1 to TRBJ1-1; a weak D match, TRBD1 (5 bases). The V end was cut by 4 bases, the J end by 0 bases, with 6 bases between. Looked up from germline, CDR1 is WNHNN and CDR2 is SYGVQD (reference sequence). The CDR3 contains 13 residues. The DNA for the CDR3 is TGCGCCAGCAGTGGACAGTTGAACACTGAAGCTTTCTTT. Protein product: CASSGQLNTEAFF.

By share of the sample, this clone is medium-sized. In DNA, the CDR3 is TGTGCCAGCAGCCGGGAATGGGAGAACACCGGGGAGCTGTTTTTT. Translation: CASSREWENTGELFF. The gene calls are TRBV5-4 and TRBJ2-2; maybe TRBD2 (5 bases). The germline gives CDR1 SGHNT, CDR2 YYREEE (reference sequence). V lost 4 bases to trimming and J lost 1 base, with 11 bases between them. The CDR3 consists of 15 residues.

Of note for this clone: Sequence at one end of the junction differs from germline and may be a read error. The chain employs TRBV7-2 and TRBJ2-7; TRBD1 aligns across 9 bases. This CDR3 has 13 residues. Per germline, CDR1 SGHTA and CDR2 FQGNSA. DNA for the CDR3: TGTGCCAGCAGCCGACTCACAGGGGGCGCTTTGGACTTC. Translated, it gives CASSRLTGGALDF. The entire variable domain, with the rest obtained from reference TRBV7-2 and TRBJ2-7, is as follows: GAGVSQSPSNKVTEKGKDVELRCDPISGHTALYWYRQSLGQGLEFLIYFQGNSAPDKSGLPSDRFSAERTGGSVSTLTIQRTQQEDSAVYLCASSRLTGGALDFGPGTRLTVT.

The V call is TRBV7-2, the J call TRBJ1-1, with unresolved D. Per the germline V gene, CDR1 is SGHTA and CDR2 is FQGNSA. This CDR3 has 17 residues. Trimming pared 0 bases from V and 3 bases from J, leaving 17 bases between. In nucleotides, the CDR3 is TGTGCCAGCAGCTTAGCGGGGAAGCGGCTATTAGACACTGAAGCTTTCTTT. Translation gives CASSLAGKRLLDTEAFF.

This rearrangement joins TRBV13 to TRBJ2-1; D is undetermined. CDR1 and CDR2 (germline): PRHDT, FYEKMQ (reference sequence). This CDR3 contains 13 residues. V dropped 0 bases and J dropped 7 bases, with 7 bases sitting between them. CDR3 sequence (DNA): TGTGCCAGCAGCTTAGGGGCCCGAAATGAGCAGTTCTTC. Translating it yields CASSLGARNEQFF.